These 32 T cell receptor beta chains originate from one sample sequenced in a study of T-cell reconstitution after alpha-beta-depleted transplantation in children. The TCRbeta library was prepared with unique molecular identifiers. MiXCR, run by TCRdb on the PCR reads, gives a single entry per CDR3 protein. The sample comprises 230,000 or so distinct CDR3 sequences, around 11% of which are singletons, and roughly 2.6% rests with the top ten. Sequenced here: PBMCs from the stem cell graft donor, sampled from the stem cell graft. These receptors were obtained from a human donor who donated a stem cell graft to a child with acute lymphoblastic leukemia.

This clonotype has a count of ten or more. The J gene is TRBJ2-7, the V gene TRBV29-1; possibly TRBD1 for D (5 bases). The CDR3 contains 14 residues. Germline CDR1 is SQVTM and CDR2 is ANQGSEA. The germline V and J ends were trimmed by 3 bases and 3 bases, with 15 bases remaining between them. The chain's CDR3 is CSVESVTDHYEQYF. In DNA, the CDR3 is TGCAGCGTTGAGTCCGTGACAGACCACTACGAGCAGTACTTC.

This clonotype was counted at least ten times. The chain combines TRBV28 with TRBJ1-1; possibly TRBD1 for D (6 bases). CDR3 length: 14 residues. V was shortened by 3 bases and J by 4 bases, with 12 bases between the two germline ends. Germline V gene sequence: CDR1 MDHEN, CDR2 SYDVKM. CDR3 DNA sequence: TGTGCCAGCAGTTTTGGGGGGGCTCGCACTGAAGCTTTCTTT. Translating gives CASSFGGARTEAFF.

This clonotype was seen many times. CDR3 sequence reads: CASSQNSGAGEQFF. The CDR3 nucleotides read TGCGCCAGCAGCCAAAACAGCGGGGCAGGTGAGCAGTTCTTC. This chain uses TRBV4-3 with TRBJ2-1; 7 bases agree with TRBD2. Per germline, CDR1 LGHNA and CDR2 YSLEER. V lost 2 bases and J lost 9; bases outside the gene matches: 7. The CDR3 spans 14 residues.

Ten or more counts support this clonotype. The gene calls are TRBV11-2 and TRBJ1-4; the D gene is possibly TRBD1 (6 bases). The germline gives CDR1 SGHAT, CDR2 FQNNGV. Trimming shortened V by 4 bases and J by 2 bases, and 14 bases separated the two germline ends. The CDR3 runs to 16 residues. CDR3 in DNA: TGTGCCAGCAGCTCGACAAGGGGGAGGACTAATGAAAAACTGTTTTTT. Translated, it gives CASSSTRGRTNEKLFF.

The V gene is TRBV19, the J gene TRBJ1-1; 7 bases align to TRBD1. Germline-derived CDR1 and CDR2 are LNHDA and SQIVND (reference sequence). Germline trimming cut 4 bases from V and 11 bases from J; bases unmatched to any gene: 16. There are 15 residues in the CDR3. For the CDR3, the DNA is TGTGCCAGTAGTAGAGATGCCGGGACAGCAAAAGAGGCTTTCTTT. It yields the protein CASSRDAGTAKEAFF.

This clonotype has just a few counts. This CDR3 reads CASSLAGPTEAFF. The CDR3 region has the DNA TGTGCCAGCAGTTTGGCAGGGCCCACTGAAGCTTTCTTT. The chain is built from TRBV12-3 or TRBV12-4 and TRBJ1-1; the D gene is possibly TRBD1 (5 bases). The CDR3 extends over 13 amino acids. V gave up 3 bases and J gave up 4 bases, with 9 bases separating them.

This clonotype was detected many times. This CDR3 reads CASSLGYGGAMTEAFF. In nucleotides, the CDR3 is TGTGCCAGCAGCTTAGGATATGGGGGCGCGATGACTGAAGCTTTCTTT. The chain uses TRBV7-2 and TRBJ1-1, with D tentatively TRBD1 (6 bases). This CDR3 is built from 16 residues. Germline CDR1 reads SGHTA; CDR2 reads FQGNSA. V was shortened by 1 base and J by 5 bases, with 17 bases between the two germline ends.

As for this clonotype: Possible read error: a much larger clone is one base away. The chain links TRBV18 to TRBJ2-5; D is perhaps TRBD1 (6 bases). The CDR3 length is 15 residues. Trimming cost V 7 bases and J 4 bases, with 19 bases left between them. Germline V gives CDR1 KGHSH, CDR2 LQKENI. CDR3 residues: CASLPTLTGGETQYF. For the CDR3, the DNA is TGTGCCAGCTTACCTACTTTGACAGGAGGAGAGACCCAGTACTTC.

There are many counts of this clonotype. The chain recombines TRBV9 with TRBJ2-1, with D perhaps given as TRBD1 or TRBD2 (5 bases each). V was pared by 3 bases and J by 7 bases, with 14 bases between. This CDR3 contains 14 residues. Per germline, CDR1 SGDLS and CDR2 YYNGEE. The CDR3 DNA reads TGTGCCAGCAGCGCCGGGACCCCAGGGAATGAGCAGTTCTTC. Protein: CASSAGTPGNEQFF.

This clonotype has a count of ten or more. The rearrangement links TRBV3-1 to TRBJ2-3; D is ambiguous. V lost 1 base, J lost 2 bases, and 7 bases lay in between. The CDR3 is 14 amino acids. Germline assignment: CDR1 LGHDT and CDR2 YNNKEL (reference sequence). The CDR3 spells CASSQVRATDTQYF. As DNA, the CDR3 is TGTGCCAGCAGCCAAGTCCGTGCCACAGATACGCAGTATTTT.

This clonotype came up many times. The chain links TRBV6-5 to TRBJ2-1; tentatively, D is TRBD1 (6 bases). Between the trimmed V and J ends, which lost 4 bases and 8 bases, there was a span of 15 bases. The CDR3 contains 14 residues. CDR1 is MNHEY and CDR2 is SVGAGI in the germline V gene. This CDR3 reads CASSSVDSLDEQFF. CDR3 sequence (DNA): TGTGCCAGCAGTTCCGTGGACAGTTTAGATGAGCAGTTCTTC.

The table lists this clonotype with a few counts. V is TRBV7-9 and J is TRBJ2-3; 10 bases line up with TRBD1. Germline CDR1 is SEHNR and CDR2 is FQNEAQ (reference sequence). This CDR3 is built from 16 residues. V lost 5 bases, J lost 4 bases, and 9 bases stayed unmatched. CDR3 sequence reads: CASSPGAGQGPDTQYF. The CDR3 DNA reads TGTGCCAGCAGCCCTGGGGCGGGACAGGGGCCAGATACGCAGTATTTT.

In DNA form, the CDR3 reads TGTGCCAGCTCACCCAGCGTAGGTGAGAACGAGCAGTACTTC. Protein product: CASSPSVGENEQYF. This chain uses TRBV18 with TRBJ2-7; no reliable D call. CDR3 size: 14 residues. Trimming stripped 3 bases from V and 5 bases from J, with 14 bases between. Germline V gene data show CDR1 as KGHSH and CDR2 as LQKENI.

In this sample, this clonotype turned up many times. This chain joins TRBV29-1 and TRBJ1-1; 8 nucleotides match TRBD1. The ends lost 7 bases at V and 5 bases at J; junction bases unmatched: 12. The CDR3 runs 14 residues. Germline V lookup: CDR1 SQVTM, CDR2 ANQGSEA. The CDR3: CSGLTGALGTEAFF. The CDR3 DNA reads as TGCAGCGGGTTGACAGGGGCTCTCGGAACTGAAGCTTTCTTT.

There are many counts of this clonotype. J is TRBJ2-3 and V is TRBV20-1; the D gene is possibly TRBD2 (6 bases). Looked up from germline, CDR1 is DFQATT and CDR2 is SNEGSKA (reference sequence). There are 17 residues in the CDR3. Trimming shortened V by 6 bases and J by 2 bases, and 24 bases separated the two germline ends. CDR3: CSARDPGRTGPTDTQYF. Here the CDR3 DNA reads TGCAGTGCGCGGGACCCTGGCAGGACCGGCCCCACAGATACGCAGTATTTT.

This clonotype was recorded many times. V and J are TRBV7-6 and TRBJ2-7; possibly TRBD2 for D (6 bases). In germline, CDR1 is SGHVS, CDR2 FNYEAQ. V lost 4 bases and J lost 6, with 19 bases in between. The CDR3 totals 15 residues. The CDR3: CASSSLGTSRGEQYF. The CDR3, as DNA: TGTGCCAGCAGCTCTCTCGGGACTTCACGGGGCGAGCAGTACTTC.

V and J are TRBV28 and TRBJ1-5; TRBD1 agrees at 10 bases. CDR3 size: 17 residues. From germline, CDR1 is MDHEN and CDR2 SYDVKM. With 5 bases clipped from V and 7 bases from J, the junction kept 14 bases outside the gene matches. The CDR3 reads CASSQSGGQGTRQPQHF. CDR3 sequence (DNA): TGTGCCAGCAGTCAATCCGGGGGACAGGGGACGCGGCAGCCCCAGCATTTT.

This clonotype was detected many times. The J gene is TRBJ1-2, the V gene TRBV9; D is ambiguous. This CDR3 has 14 amino acids. Trimming left V 0 bases short and J 3 bases short, with 9 bases between. CDR1 SGDLS and CDR2 YYNGEE come from the germline V gene. Here the CDR3 DNA reads TGTGCCAGCAGCGTAGCCGGCAGTGACTATGGCTACACCTTC. The encoded protein is CASSVAGSDYGYTF.

This clonotype was counted ten times or more. The chain is built from TRBV6-1 and TRBJ2-7, with TRBD1 identical over 7 bases. The V segment lost 5 bases and the J segment 4 bases; nucleotides outside the gene matches: 14. Per the germline V gene, CDR1 is MNHNS and CDR2 is SASEGT. CDR3 length: 16 residues. The CDR3 DNA reads TGTGCCAGCAGTCCCCGAATAGGGGGCGTCTTTTACGAGCAGTACTTC. Translated, it gives CASSPRIGGVFYEQYF.

Points on this clonotype: A clone one base away is much larger, so this may be a read error. V and J are TRBV9 and TRBJ1-5; D unresolved. The germline gives CDR1 SGDLS, CDR2 YYNGEE. The CDR3 has 14 amino acids. The CDR3 sequence: CASGVGEGGQPQHF. Written as DNA, the CDR3 is TGTGCCAGCGGCGTAGGAGAGGGTGGGCAGCCCCAGCATTTT.

This clonotype was detected many times. J is TRBJ1-5 and V is TRBV6-2 or TRBV6-3; D call uncertain. V lost 4 bases, J lost 1 base, and 14 bases lay in between. Germline V lookup: CDR1 MNHEY, CDR2 SVGEGT. This CDR3 comprises 16 residues. This CDR3 is CASSSSTVGSNQPQHF. The CDR3 DNA is TGTGCCAGCAGTTCCTCCACGGTAGGCAGCAATCAGCCCCAGCATTTT.

This clonotype occurred many times. V is TRBV3-1 and J is TRBJ2-4; D may be TRBD1 (6 bases). This CDR3 contains 16 residues. Trimming removed 0 bases from V and 9 bases from J, with 18 bases in between. Germline CDR1 reads LGHDT; CDR2 reads YNNKEL (reference sequence). For the CDR3, the DNA is TGTGCCAGCAGCCAAGAAAACCGGGACACGCAGATCATTCAGTACTTC. Translated, it gives CASSQENRDTQIIQYF.

A few counts support this clonotype. The chain carries TRBV7-2 and TRBJ2-2, with D uncertain. The CDR3 is 14 residues long. Trimming took off 5 bases at V and 8 bases at J, with 15 bases between the two ends. Germline V gene data show CDR1 as SGHTA and CDR2 as FQGNSA. CDR3 coding DNA: TGTGCCAGCAGCCTAGATGCCACTGTGGGGGAGCTGTTTTTT. It translates to CASSLDATVGELFF. Full variable domain (remainder filled in from reference TRBV7-2 and TRBJ2-2): GAGVSQSPSNKVTEKGKDVELRCDPISGHTALYWYRQSLGQGLEFLIYFQGNSAPDKSGLPSDRFSAERTGGSVSTLTIQRTQQEDSAVYLCASSLDATVGELFFGEGSRLTVL.

The table lists this clonotype with many counts. The gene calls are TRBV4-2 and TRBJ2-2; D is possibly TRBD2 (6 bases). CDR1 LGHNA and CDR2 YNFKEQ come from the germline V gene. The CDR3 is 14 residues long. Trimming took 1 base from V and 7 from J, leaving 10 bases between them. Here the CDR3 reads CASSQAPGDGELFF. DNA of the CDR3: TGTGCCAGCAGCCAAGCACCGGGAGACGGGGAGCTGTTTTTT.

This clonotype was seen at least ten times. The chain recombines TRBV6-2 or TRBV6-3 with TRBJ2-1; unclear D gene. V was cut by 3 bases and J by 0 bases, with 3 bases left in between. CDR1 is MNHEY and CDR2 is SVGEGT in the germline V gene. The CDR3 contains 13 residues. The CDR3 spells CASSYSSYNEQFF. The DNA for the CDR3 is TGTGCCAGCAGTTATTCCTCCTACAATGAGCAGTTCTTC.

This clonotype was counted many times. This CDR3 is CASRYTMNTEAFF. As DNA, the CDR3 is TGTGCCAGCAGGTACACAATGAACACTGAAGCTTTCTTT. V gene TRBV27 combines with J gene TRBJ1-1; D is undetermined. V lost 6 bases and J lost 0, with 8 bases in between. The CDR3 is made up of 13 amino acids. The germline CDR1 and CDR2 sequences are MNHEY and SMNVEV (reference sequence).

This clonotype has a count of ten or more. The chain couples TRBV30 to TRBJ2-1, with D perhaps matching TRBD2 (6 bases). The CDR3 has 15 residues. Germline V lookup: CDR1 GTSNPN, CDR2 SVGIG (reference sequence). Trimming stripped 0 bases from V and 8 bases from J, with 17 bases between. CDR3 in DNA: TGTGCCTGGAGTGTAGGGGCTAGCGCGGTCGATGAGCAGTTCTTC. It encodes CAWSVGASAVDEQFF.

A few counts support this clonotype. V and J are TRBV30 and TRBJ2-7; no reliable D call. This CDR3 has 12 amino acids. V was shortened by 4 bases and J by 3 bases, with 10 bases between the two germline ends. Looked up from germline, CDR1 is GTSNPN and CDR2 is SVGIG (reference sequence). DNA of the CDR3: TGTGCCTGGAACAGTAACATCTACGAGCAGTACTTC. This encodes CAWNSNIYEQYF.

V is TRBV19 and J is TRBJ1-2, with D possibly matching TRBD1 (5 bases). Germline V gene lookup returns CDR1 LNHDA and CDR2 SQIVND (reference sequence). CDR3 size: 12 residues. The V end was cut by 7 bases, the J end by 2 bases, with 8 bases between. CDR3 in amino acids: CASIDSNYGYTF. CDR3 sequence (DNA): TGTGCCAGTATTGACAGCAACTATGGCTACACCTTC.

This clonotype was detected ten times or more. The DNA for the CDR3 is TGCAGCGCCGCGCGGGACTCTAGGTCTCCCTACGAGCAGTACTTC. It encodes CSAARDSRSPYEQYF. The chain carries TRBV29-1 and TRBJ2-7; D possibly corresponds to TRBD2 (6 bases). The CDR3 spans 15 residues. Germline assignment: CDR1 SQVTM and CDR2 ANQGSEA. The V and J ends lost 7 bases and 2 bases respectively, with 21 bases between them.

The chain employs TRBV6-1 and TRBJ2-3; 10 bases are shared with TRBD2. Germline assignment: CDR1 MNHNS and CDR2 SASEGT. The CDR3 totals 16 residues. The J segment lost 6 bases and the V segment lost 5 bases, leaving 11 bases of the junction unmatched. In DNA, the CDR3 is TGTGCCAGCAGTCGGACGCCTAGCGGGGGTGGGGATACGCAGTATTTT. Protein product: CASSRTPSGGGDTQYF.

This clonotype has a single count. The chain combines TRBV18 with TRBJ1-1; unclear D gene. The V end lost 6 bases, the J end lost 0 bases, and 14 bases lay between the germline ends. CDR3 size: 15 residues. CDR1 is KGHSH and CDR2 is LQKENI in the germline V gene. Here the CDR3 reads CASSSSGVLNTEAFF. The CDR3 DNA follows: TGTGCCAGCTCCTCCTCCGGGGTCCTGAACACTGAAGCTTTCTTT.